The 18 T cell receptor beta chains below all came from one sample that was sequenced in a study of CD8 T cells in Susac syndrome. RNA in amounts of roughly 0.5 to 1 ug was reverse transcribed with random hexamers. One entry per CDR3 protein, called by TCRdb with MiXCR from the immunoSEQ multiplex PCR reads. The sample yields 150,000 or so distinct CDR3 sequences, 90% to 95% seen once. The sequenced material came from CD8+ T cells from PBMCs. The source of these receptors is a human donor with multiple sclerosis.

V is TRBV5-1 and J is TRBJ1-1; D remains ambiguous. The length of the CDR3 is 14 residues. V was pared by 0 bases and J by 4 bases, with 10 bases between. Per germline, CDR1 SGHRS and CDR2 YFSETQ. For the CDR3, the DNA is TGCGCCAGCAGCTTGGTAGGGCGGGGCACTGAAGCTTTCTTT. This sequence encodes CASSLVGRGTEAFF. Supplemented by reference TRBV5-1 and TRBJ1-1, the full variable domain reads KAGVTQTPRYLIKTRGQQVTLSCSPISGHRSVSWYQQTPGQGLQFLFEYFSETQRNKGNFPGRFSGRQFSNSRSEMNVSTLELGDSALYLCASSLVGRGTEAFFGQGTRLTVV.

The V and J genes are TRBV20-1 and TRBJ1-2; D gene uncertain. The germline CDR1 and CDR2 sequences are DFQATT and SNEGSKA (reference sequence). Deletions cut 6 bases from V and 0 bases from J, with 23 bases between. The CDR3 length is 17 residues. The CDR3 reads CSAPPRLVDPTNYGYTF. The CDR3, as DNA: TGCAGTGCCCCCCCCCGACTAGTTGATCCAACTAACTATGGCTACACCTTC.

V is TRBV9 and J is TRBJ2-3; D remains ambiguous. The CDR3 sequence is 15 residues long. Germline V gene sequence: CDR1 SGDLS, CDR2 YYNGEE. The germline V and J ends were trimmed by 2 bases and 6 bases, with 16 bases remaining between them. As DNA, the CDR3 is TGTGCCAGCAGCGTGAATTCAAAAGTCGTTGATACGCAGTATTTT. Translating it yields CASSVNSKVVDTQYF.

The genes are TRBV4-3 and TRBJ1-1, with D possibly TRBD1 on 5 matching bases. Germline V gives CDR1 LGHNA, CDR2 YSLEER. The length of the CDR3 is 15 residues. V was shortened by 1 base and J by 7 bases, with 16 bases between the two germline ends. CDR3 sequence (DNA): TGCGCCAGCAGCCAAGGGCCAGGGAGTATGGGTGAAGCTTTCTTT. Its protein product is CASSQGPGSMGEAFF.

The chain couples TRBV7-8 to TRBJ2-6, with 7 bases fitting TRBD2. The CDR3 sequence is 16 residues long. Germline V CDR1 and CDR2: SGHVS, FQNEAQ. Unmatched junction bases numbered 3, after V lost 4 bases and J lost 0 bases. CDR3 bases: TGTGCCAGCAGCTCCAGGGAGGGCTCTGGGGCCAACGTCCTGACTTTC. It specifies CASSSREGSGANVLTF.

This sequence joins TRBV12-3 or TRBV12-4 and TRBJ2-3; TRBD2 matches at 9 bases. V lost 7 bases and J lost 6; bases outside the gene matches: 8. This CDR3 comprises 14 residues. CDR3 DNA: TGTGCCAGCACCCGACTAGCGGAGGGGGATACGCAGTATTTT. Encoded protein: CASTRLAEGDTQYF.

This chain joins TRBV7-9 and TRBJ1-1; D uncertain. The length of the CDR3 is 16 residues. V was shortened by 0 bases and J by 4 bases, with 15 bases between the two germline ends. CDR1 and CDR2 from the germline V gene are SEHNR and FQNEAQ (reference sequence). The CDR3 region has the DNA TGTGCCAGCAGCTTAGCGAAGAGCATCGGGGTCACTGAAGCTTTCTTT. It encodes CASSLAKSIGVTEAFF.

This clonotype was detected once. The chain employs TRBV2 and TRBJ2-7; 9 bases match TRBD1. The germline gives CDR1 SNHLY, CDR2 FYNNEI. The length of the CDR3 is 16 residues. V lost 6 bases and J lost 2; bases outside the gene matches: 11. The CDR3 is CASSYGTGRIAYEQYF. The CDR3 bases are TGTGCCAGCAGCTATGGGACAGGGAGAATAGCCTACGAGCAGTACTTC. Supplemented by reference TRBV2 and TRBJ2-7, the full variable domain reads EPEVTQTPSHQVTQMGQEVILRCVPISNHLYFYWYRQILGQKVEFLVSFYNNEISEKSEIFDDQFSVERPDGSNFTLKIRSTKLEDSAMYFCASSYGTGRIAYEQYFGPGTRLTVT.

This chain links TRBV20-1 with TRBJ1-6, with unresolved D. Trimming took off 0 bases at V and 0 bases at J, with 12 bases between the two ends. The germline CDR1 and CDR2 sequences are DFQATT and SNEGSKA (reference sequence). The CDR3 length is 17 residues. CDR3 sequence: CSARDRAESSYNSPLHF. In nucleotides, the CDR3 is TGCAGTGCTAGAGATCGTGCGGAGAGCTCCTATAATTCACCCCTCCACTTT.

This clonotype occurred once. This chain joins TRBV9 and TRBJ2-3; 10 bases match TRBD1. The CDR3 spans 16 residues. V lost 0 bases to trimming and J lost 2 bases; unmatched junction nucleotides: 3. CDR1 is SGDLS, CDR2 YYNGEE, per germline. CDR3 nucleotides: TGTGCCAGCAGCGTAGCTGGGACAGGGGTCACAGATACGCAGTATTTT. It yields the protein CASSVAGTGVTDTQYF.

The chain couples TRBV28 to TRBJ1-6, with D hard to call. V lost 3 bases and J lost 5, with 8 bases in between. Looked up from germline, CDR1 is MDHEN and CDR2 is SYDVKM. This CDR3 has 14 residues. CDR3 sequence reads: CASSLNRNNSPLHF. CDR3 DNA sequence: TGTGCCAGCAGTTTGAACAGAAATAATTCACCCCTCCACTTT.

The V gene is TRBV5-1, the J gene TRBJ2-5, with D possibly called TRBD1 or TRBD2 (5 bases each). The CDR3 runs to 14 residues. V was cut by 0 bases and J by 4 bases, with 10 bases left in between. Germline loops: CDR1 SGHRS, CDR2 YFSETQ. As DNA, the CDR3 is TGCGCCAGCAGCTTGGGGGGACCCCGAGAGACCCAGTACTTC. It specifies CASSLGGPRETQYF.

Here the CDR3 DNA reads TGCAGCGTTGAAGGACTCCTCACTAACTATGGCTACACCTTC. It translates to CSVEGLLTNYGYTF. The chain employs TRBV29-1 and TRBJ1-2, with no clear D. Trimming removed 1 base from V and 0 bases from J, with 9 bases in between. This CDR3 spans 14 amino acids. Germline values: CDR1 SQVTM, CDR2 ANQGSEA. Based on the CDR3 plus reference TRBV29-1 and TRBJ1-2, the full variable domain is SAVISQKPSRDICQRGTSLTIQCQVDSQVTMMFWYRQQPGQSLTLIATANQGSEATYESGFVIDKFPISRPNLTFSTLTVSNMSPEDSSIYLCSVEGLLTNYGYTFGSGTRLTVV.

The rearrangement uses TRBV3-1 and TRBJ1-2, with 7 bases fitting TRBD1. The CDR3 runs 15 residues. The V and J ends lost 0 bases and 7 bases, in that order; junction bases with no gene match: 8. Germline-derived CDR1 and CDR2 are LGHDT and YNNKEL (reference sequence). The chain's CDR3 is CASSQDLRTGFGYTF. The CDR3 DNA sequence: TGTGCCAGCAGCCAAGATCTCAGGACAGGTTTTGGCTACACCTTC.

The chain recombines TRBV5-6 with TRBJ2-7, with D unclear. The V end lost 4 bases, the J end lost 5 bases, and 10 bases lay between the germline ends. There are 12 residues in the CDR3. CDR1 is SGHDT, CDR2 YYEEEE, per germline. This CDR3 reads CASSPSGNEQYF. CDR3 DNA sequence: TGTGCCAGCAGCCCCTCTGGGAACGAGCAGTACTTC.

For the CDR3, the DNA is TGTGCCAGCAGCTCCCTACGGGGACCCTATGGCTACACCTTC. Translating it yields CASSSLRGPYGYTF. This rearrangement joins TRBV7-9 to TRBJ1-2, with a possible D match to TRBD1 (5 bases). V was pared by 4 bases and J by 4 bases, with 13 bases between. The CDR3 covers 14 residues. Germline CDR1 reads SEHNR; CDR2 reads FQNEAQ (reference sequence). Supplemented by reference TRBV7-9 and TRBJ1-2, the full variable domain reads DTGVSQNPRHKITKRGQNVTFRCDPISEHNRLYWYRQTLGQGPEFLTYFQNEAQLEKSRLLSDRFSAERPKGSFSTLEIQRTEQGDSAMYLCASSSLRGPYGYTFGSGTRLTVV.

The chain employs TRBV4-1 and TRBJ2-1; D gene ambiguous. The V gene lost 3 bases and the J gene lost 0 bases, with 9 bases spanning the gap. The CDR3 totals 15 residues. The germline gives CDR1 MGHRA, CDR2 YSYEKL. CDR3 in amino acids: CASSHQSLSYNEQFF. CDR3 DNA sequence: TGCGCCAGCAGCCACCAGTCCCTCTCCTACAATGAGCAGTTCTTC.

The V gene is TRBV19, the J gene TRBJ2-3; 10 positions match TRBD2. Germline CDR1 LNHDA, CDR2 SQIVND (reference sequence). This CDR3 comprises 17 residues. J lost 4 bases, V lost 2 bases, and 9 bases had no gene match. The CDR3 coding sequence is TGTGCCAGTAGTATATTAGCGGGGGGAGGCTCTGCAGATACGCAGTATTTT. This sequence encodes CASSILAGGGSADTQYF.